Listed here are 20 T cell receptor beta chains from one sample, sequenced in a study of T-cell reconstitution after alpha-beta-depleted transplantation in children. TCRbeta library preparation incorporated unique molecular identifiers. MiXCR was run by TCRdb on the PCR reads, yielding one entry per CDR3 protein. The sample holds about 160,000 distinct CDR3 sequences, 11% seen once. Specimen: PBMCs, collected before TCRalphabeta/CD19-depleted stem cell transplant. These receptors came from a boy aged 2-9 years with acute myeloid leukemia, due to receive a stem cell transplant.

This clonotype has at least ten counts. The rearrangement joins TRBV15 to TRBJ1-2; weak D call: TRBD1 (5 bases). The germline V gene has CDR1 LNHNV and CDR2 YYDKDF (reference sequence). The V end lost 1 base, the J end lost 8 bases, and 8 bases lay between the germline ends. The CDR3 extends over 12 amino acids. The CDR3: CATSRVGDGYTF. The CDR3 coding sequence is TGTGCCACCAGCAGAGTAGGGGACGGCTACACCTTC.

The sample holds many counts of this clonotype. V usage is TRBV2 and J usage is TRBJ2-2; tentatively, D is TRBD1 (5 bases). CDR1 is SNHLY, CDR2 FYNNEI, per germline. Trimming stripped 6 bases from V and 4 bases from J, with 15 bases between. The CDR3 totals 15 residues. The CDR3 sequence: CASRRGREGTGELFF. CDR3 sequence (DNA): TGTGCCAGCAGGAGAGGCAGGGAAGGCACCGGGGAGCTGTTTTTT.

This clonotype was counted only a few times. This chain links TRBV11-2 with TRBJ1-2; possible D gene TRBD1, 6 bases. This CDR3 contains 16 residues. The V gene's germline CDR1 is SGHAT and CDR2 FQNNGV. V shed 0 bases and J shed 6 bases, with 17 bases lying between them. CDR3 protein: CASSLDQSGAVDGYTF. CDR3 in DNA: TGTGCCAGCAGCTTAGATCAGTCAGGGGCGGTGGATGGCTACACCTTC. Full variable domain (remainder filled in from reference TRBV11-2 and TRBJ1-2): EAGVAQSPRYKIIEKRQSVAFWCNPISGHATLYWYQQILGQGPKLLIQFQNNGVVDDSQLPKDRFSAERLKGVDSTLKIQPAKLEDSAVYLCASSLDQSGAVDGYTFGSGTRLTVV.

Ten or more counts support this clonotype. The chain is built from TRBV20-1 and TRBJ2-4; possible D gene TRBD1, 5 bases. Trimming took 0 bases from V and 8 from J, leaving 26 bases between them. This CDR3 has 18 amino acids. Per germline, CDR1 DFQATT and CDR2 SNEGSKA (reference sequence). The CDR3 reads CSARDLQSLDTSYHIQYF. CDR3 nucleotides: TGCAGTGCTAGAGATCTCCAGTCCCTGGACACCAGCTACCACATTCAGTACTTC.

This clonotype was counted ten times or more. The CDR3 nucleotides are TGCGCCAGCAGCTTGCCGAGCGGGGGAGTTAATGAGCAGTTCTTC. Translation: CASSLPSGGVNEQFF. The chain has TRBV5-1 and TRBJ2-1; 8 bases map to TRBD2. Germline V lookup: CDR1 SGHRS, CDR2 YFSETQ. CDR3 length: 15 residues. The trim removed 1 base at V and 7 bases at J, leaving 7 bases unmatched.

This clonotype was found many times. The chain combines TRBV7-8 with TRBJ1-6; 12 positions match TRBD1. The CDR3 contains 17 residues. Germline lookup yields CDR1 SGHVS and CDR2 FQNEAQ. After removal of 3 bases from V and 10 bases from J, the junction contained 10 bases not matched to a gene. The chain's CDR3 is CASSFLRDRGRGSPLHF. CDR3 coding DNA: TGTGCCAGCAGCTTTCTCCGGGACAGGGGGCGCGGATCACCCCTCCACTTT.

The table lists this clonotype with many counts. The CDR3 DNA follows: TGTGCCAGCAGCGGCAGCCGCCGGGAGCTGTTTTTT. This translates into CASSGSRRELFF. This rearrangement joins TRBV12-3 or TRBV12-4 to TRBJ2-2; D is uncertain. The V and J ends lost 6 bases and 9 bases respectively, with 11 bases between them. This CDR3 contains 12 residues.

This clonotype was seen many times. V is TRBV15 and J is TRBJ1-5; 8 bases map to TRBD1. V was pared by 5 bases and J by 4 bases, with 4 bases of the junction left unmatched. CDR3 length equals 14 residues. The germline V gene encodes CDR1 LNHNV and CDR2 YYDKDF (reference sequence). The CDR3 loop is CATSYDRGNQPQHF. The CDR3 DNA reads TGTGCCACCAGCTATGACAGGGGAAATCAGCCCCAGCATTTT.

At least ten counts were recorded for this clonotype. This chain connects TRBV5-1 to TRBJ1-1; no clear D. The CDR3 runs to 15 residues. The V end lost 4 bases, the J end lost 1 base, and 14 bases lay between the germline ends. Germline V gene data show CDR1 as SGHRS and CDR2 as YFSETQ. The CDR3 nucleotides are TGCGCCAGCAGCCCGCGGGAAGGAACGAACACTGAAGCTTTCTTT. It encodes CASSPREGTNTEAFF. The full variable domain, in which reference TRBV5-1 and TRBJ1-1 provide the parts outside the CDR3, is KAGVTQTPRYLIKTRGQQVTLSCSPISGHRSVSWYQQTPGQGLQFLFEYFSETQRNKGNFPGRFSGRQFSNSRSEMNVSTLELGDSALYLCASSPREGTNTEAFFGQGTRLTVV.

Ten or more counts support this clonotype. The CDR3 DNA sequence: TGCGCCAGCAGTGAGTTCATTGGACAGCAAGAGACCCAGTACTTC. It specifies CASSEFIGQQETQYF. The chain links TRBV10-1 to TRBJ2-5, with a weak D call TRBD1 (6 bases). There are 15 residues in the CDR3. CDR1 is WNHNN and CDR2 is SYGVQD in the germline V gene (reference sequence). The V gene lost 1 base and the J gene lost 2 bases, with 11 bases spanning the gap.

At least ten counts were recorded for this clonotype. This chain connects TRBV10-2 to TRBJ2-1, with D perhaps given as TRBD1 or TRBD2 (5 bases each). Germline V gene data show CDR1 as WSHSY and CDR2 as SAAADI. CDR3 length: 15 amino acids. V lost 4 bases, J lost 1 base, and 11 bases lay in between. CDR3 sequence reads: CASSAGTPSYNEQFF. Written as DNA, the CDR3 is TGCGCCAGCAGTGCGGGGACCCCATCCTACAATGAGCAGTTCTTC.

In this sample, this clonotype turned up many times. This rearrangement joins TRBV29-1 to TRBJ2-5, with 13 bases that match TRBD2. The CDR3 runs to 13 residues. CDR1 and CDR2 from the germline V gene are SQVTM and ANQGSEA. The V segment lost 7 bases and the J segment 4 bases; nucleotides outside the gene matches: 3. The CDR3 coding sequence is TGCAGCGGGACTAGCGGGGGAGGAGAGACCCAGTACTTC. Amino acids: CSGTSGGGETQYF.

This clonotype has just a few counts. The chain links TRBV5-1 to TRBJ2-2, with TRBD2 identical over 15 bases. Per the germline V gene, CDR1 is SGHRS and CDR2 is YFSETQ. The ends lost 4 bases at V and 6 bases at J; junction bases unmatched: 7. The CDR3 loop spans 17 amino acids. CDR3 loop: CASSPGLAGGGSGELFF. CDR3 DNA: TGCGCCAGCAGCCCGGGACTAGCGGGAGGCGGTTCCGGGGAGCTGTTTTTT. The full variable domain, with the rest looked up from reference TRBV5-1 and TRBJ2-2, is KAGVTQTPRYLIKTRGQQVTLSCSPISGHRSVSWYQQTPGQGLQFLFEYFSETQRNKGNFPGRFSGRQFSNSRSEMNVSTLELGDSALYLCASSPGLAGGGSGELFFGEGSRLTVL.

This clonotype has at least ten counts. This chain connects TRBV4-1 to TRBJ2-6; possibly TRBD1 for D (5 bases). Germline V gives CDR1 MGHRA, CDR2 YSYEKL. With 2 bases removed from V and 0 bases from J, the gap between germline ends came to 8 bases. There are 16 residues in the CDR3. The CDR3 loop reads CASSQYRSSGANVLTF. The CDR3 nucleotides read TGCGCCAGCAGCCAATACAGGAGCTCTGGGGCCAACGTCCTGACTTTC.

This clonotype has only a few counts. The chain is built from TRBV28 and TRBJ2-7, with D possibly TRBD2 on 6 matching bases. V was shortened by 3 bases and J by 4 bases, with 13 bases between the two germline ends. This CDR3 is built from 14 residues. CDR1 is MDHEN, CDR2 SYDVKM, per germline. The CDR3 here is CASSLVPSGYEQYF. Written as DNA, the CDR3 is TGTGCCAGCAGTTTGGTGCCAAGCGGGTACGAGCAGTACTTC.

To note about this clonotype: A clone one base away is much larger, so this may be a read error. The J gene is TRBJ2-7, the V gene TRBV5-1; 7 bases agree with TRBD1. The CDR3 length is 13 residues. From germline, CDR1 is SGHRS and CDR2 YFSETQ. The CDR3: CASSTGQNYEPYF. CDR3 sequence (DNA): TGCGCCAGCAGCACGGGACAGAACTACGAGCCGTACTTC.

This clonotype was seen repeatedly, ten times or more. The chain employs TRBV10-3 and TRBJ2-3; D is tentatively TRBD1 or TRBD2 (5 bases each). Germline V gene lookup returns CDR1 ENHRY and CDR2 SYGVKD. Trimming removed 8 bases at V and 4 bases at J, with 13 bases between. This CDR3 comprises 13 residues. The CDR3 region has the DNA TGTGCCATCCGGGACCAAGGGGCAGATACGCAGTATTTT. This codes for CAIRDQGADTQYF.

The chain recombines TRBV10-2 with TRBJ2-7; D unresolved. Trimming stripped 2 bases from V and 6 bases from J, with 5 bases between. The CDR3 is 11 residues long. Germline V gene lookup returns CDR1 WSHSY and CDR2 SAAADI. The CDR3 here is CASSEGSEQYF. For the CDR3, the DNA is TGCGCCAGCAGTGAGGGGTCCGAGCAGTACTTC.

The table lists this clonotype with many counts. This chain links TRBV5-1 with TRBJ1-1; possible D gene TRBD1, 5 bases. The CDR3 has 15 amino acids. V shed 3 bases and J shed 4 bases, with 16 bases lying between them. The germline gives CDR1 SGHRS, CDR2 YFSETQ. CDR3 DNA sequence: TGCGCCAGCAGCTCCGACAGTAATTTGGCCACTGAAGCTTTCTTT. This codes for CASSSDSNLATEAFF. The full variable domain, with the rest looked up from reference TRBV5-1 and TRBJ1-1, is KAGVTQTPRYLIKTRGQQVTLSCSPISGHRSVSWYQQTPGQGLQFLFEYFSETQRNKGNFPGRFSGRQFSNSRSEMNVSTLELGDSALYLCASSSDSNLATEAFFGQGTRLTVV.

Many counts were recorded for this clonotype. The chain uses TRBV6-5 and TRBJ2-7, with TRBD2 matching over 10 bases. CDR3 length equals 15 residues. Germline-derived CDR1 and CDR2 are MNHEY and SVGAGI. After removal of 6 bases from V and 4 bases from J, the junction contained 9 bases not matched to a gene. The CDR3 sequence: CASRPSGTSEYEQYF. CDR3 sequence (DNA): TGTGCCAGCAGGCCTTCAGGGACTAGCGAATACGAGCAGTACTTC.